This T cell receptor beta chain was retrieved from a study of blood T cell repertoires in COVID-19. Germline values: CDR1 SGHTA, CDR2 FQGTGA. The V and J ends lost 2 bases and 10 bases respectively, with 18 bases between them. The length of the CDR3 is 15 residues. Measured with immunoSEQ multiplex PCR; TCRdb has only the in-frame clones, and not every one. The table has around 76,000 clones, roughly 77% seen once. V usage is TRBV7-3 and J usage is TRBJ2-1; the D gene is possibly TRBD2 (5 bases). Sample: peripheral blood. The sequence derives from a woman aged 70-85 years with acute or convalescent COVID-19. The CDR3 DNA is TGTGCCAGCAGCTTAGAAAGTAAAGCCAGAGGGGAGCAGTTCTTC. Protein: CASSLESKARGEQFF.